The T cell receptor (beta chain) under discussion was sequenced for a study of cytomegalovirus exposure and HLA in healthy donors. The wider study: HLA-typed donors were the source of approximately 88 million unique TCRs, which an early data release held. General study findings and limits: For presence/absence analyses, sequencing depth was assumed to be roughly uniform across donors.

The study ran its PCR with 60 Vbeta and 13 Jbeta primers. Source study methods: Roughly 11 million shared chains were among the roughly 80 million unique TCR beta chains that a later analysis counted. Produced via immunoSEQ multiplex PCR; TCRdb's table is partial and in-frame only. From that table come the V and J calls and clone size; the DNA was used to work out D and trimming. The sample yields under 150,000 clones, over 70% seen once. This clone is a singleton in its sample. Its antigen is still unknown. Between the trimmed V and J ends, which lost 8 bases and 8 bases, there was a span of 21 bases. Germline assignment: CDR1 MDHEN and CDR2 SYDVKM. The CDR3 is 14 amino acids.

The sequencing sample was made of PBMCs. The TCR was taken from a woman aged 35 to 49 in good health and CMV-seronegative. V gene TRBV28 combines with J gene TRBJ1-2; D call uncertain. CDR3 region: CASRFGKFLEGYTF. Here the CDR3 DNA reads TGTGCCAGCCGATTTGGAAAATTCCTAGAGGGCTACACCTTC.